This entry lists 28 T cell receptor beta chains sequenced from one sample in a study of cytomegalovirus exposure and HLA in healthy donors. Produced via immunoSEQ multiplex PCR; TCRdb's table is partial and in-frame only. The sample holds under 400,000 clones, around 90% seen once. Material: PBMCs. The receptors shown here come from a man aged 25-40 years in good health and CMV-seronegative.

The genes are TRBV4-3 and TRBJ2-7; tentative D call: TRBD1 (5 bases). This CDR3 is built from 14 residues. V dropped 1 base and J dropped 0 bases, with 7 bases sitting between them. CDR1 is LGHNA and CDR2 is YSLEER in the germline V gene. CDR3 region: CASSQVGASYEQYF. The CDR3 bases are TGCGCCAGCAGCCAAGTTGGGGCCTCCTACGAGCAGTACTTC.

This clone is a singleton in its sample. The V and J genes are TRBV5-6 and TRBJ2-7; tentative D call: TRBD2 (6 bases). The germline V and J ends were trimmed by 4 bases and 3 bases, with 11 bases remaining between them. The CDR3 consists of 13 residues. Germline loops: CDR1 SGHDT, CDR2 YYEEEE. The CDR3 bases are TGTGCCAGCAGCACGGGACTTTACTACGAGCAGTACTTC. This sequence encodes CASSTGLYYEQYF.

V usage is TRBV6-1 and J usage is TRBJ2-7, with a tentative D call TRBD1 (5 bases). The germline V and J ends were trimmed by 2 bases and 3 bases, with 14 bases remaining between them. Germline V gene data show CDR1 as MNHNS and CDR2 as SASEGT. The CDR3 has 15 amino acids. CDR3: CASSERKGVLYEQYF. As DNA, the CDR3 is TGTGCCAGCAGTGAACGAAAAGGGGTCCTCTACGAGCAGTACTTC.

This clone has only a few counts. The V and J genes are TRBV9 and TRBJ2-5, with unresolved D. V was cut by 0 bases and J by 3 bases, with 15 bases left in between. This CDR3 contains 16 residues. The germline V gene has CDR1 SGDLS and CDR2 YYNGEE. The CDR3 DNA follows: TGTGCCAGCAGCGTAGGGCCTAGACGACGGGAAGAGACCCAGTACTTC. Translating it yields CASSVGPRRREETQYF.

This clone was seen once. The CDR3 DNA follows: TGCGCCAGCAGCCAAGGCTCCGGGACTTACTACGAGCAGTACTTC. Translation: CASSQGSGTYYEQYF. The chain combines TRBV4-3 with TRBJ2-7, with D perhaps matching TRBD2 (6 bases). V was clipped by 1 base and J by 3 bases, with 13 bases between them. CDR3 length: 15 residues. Germline CDR1 is LGHNA and CDR2 is YSLEER.

The chain uses TRBV11-2 and TRBJ2-7; possibly TRBD1 for D (6 bases). The CDR3 spans 13 residues. Per the germline V gene, CDR1 is SGHAT and CDR2 is FQNNGV. The V and J ends lost 6 bases and 4 bases respectively, with 13 bases between them. The CDR3 loop reads CASRPGASYEQYF. The CDR3 bases are TGTGCCAGCAGGCCAGGGGCTTCTTACGAGCAGTACTTC.

V and J are TRBV7-8 and TRBJ2-7; 13 bases are a match to TRBD2. Germline CDR1 reads SGHVS; CDR2 reads FQNEAQ. There are 15 residues in the CDR3. With 7 bases clipped from V and 3 bases from J, the junction kept 6 bases outside the gene matches. The CDR3 DNA reads as TGTGCCAGCAACCCGACTAGCGGGGGGATCTACGAGCAGTACTTC. Its protein is CASNPTSGGIYEQYF.

The chain employs TRBV29-1 and TRBJ1-1; TRBD1 might be the D (6 bases). CDR1 is SQVTM, CDR2 ANQGSEA, per germline. The CDR3 is 15 amino acids. V was trimmed by 0 bases and J by 3 bases, leaving 14 bases between them. In nucleotides, the CDR3 is TGCAGCGTTGAAGAAACAGGGCAGAGGGACACTGAAGCTTTCTTT. This encodes CSVEETGQRDTEAFF.

In its sample, this clone was seen once. The V call is TRBV27, the J call TRBJ2-1, with a possible D match to TRBD1 (6 bases). The CDR3 loop spans 15 amino acids. Germline V lookup: CDR1 MNHEY, CDR2 SMNVEV (reference sequence). The germline V and J ends were trimmed by 2 bases and 4 bases, with 12 bases remaining between them. The CDR3 DNA reads as TGTGCCAGCAGTTTAGGGGGCGGGCAATACAATGAGCAGTTCTTC. Amino acid sequence: CASSLGGGQYNEQFF.

The chain couples TRBV10-2 to TRBJ2-7; 8 nucleotides line up with TRBD1. The CDR3 is 13 amino acids. V shed 6 bases, J shed 3 bases, and the junction held 4 bases outside the gene matches. From germline, CDR1 is WSHSY and CDR2 SAAADI. The CDR3, as DNA: TGCGCCAGCAGGGACAGGGACCTCTACGAGCAGTACTTC. As protein: CASRDRDLYEQYF.

Concerning this clone: Within the sample, other DNA sequences also encode this same CDR3. The V call is TRBV28, the J call TRBJ1-2; tentatively, D is TRBD1 (6 bases). Trimming removed 3 bases at V and 2 bases at J, with 7 bases between. The CDR3 runs 13 residues. Per germline, CDR1 MDHEN and CDR2 SYDVKM. CDR3 sequence reads: CASSFGQNYGYTF. The CDR3 DNA reads TGTGCCAGCAGTTTCGGACAGAACTATGGCTACACCTTC.

Only a few counts were recorded for this clone. V is TRBV2 and J is TRBJ1-2, with D uncertain. CDR1 is SNHLY and CDR2 is FYNNEI in the germline V gene. Trimming shortened V by 8 bases and J by 0 bases, and 10 bases separated the two germline ends. The CDR3 loop spans 13 amino acids. The CDR3 protein is CASLKHPNYGYTF. The CDR3 DNA reads as TGTGCCAGCCTCAAACACCCTAACTATGGCTACACCTTC.

This clone occurred once. V usage is TRBV10-3 and J usage is TRBJ2-7; D may be TRBD2 (6 bases). Trimming took 6 bases from V and 0 from J, leaving 12 bases between them. This CDR3 has 14 amino acids. Germline V lookup: CDR1 ENHRY, CDR2 SYGVKD. The CDR3 is CAISLDGSSYEQYF. The CDR3, as DNA: TGTGCCATCAGCCTAGACGGGAGCTCCTACGAGCAGTACTTC.

This chain joins TRBV4-3 and TRBJ1-2; D gene uncertain. The CDR3 is 13 residues long. Germline-derived CDR1 and CDR2 are LGHNA and YSLEER. V was trimmed by 0 bases and J by 11 bases, leaving 13 bases between them. The CDR3 DNA reads TGCGCCAGCAGCCAAGACCGTAGCCAGCCTTACACCTTC. Translating it yields CASSQDRSQPYTF.

The chain joins TRBV10-1 to TRBJ2-3; 9 nucleotides line up with TRBD2. The CDR3 contains 17 residues. J was trimmed by 2 bases and V by 6 bases; bases with no gene match: 12. Germline loops: CDR1 WNHNN, CDR2 SYGVQD (reference sequence). CDR3 in DNA: TGCGCCAGCAGCCCCACTAGGGTAGCGGGGGTCACAGATACGCAGTATTTT. This sequence encodes CASSPTRVAGVTDTQYF.

In this sample, this clone turned up once. This chain connects TRBV7-9 to TRBJ2-3, with TRBD1 as a possible D gene (6 bases). This CDR3 spans 14 amino acids. The germline gives CDR1 SEHNR, CDR2 FQNEAQ (reference sequence). The germline V and J ends were trimmed by 5 bases and 10 bases, with 19 bases remaining between them. The CDR3 sequence: CASSLDSTVPPQYF. In DNA, the CDR3 is TGTGCCAGCAGCCTGGACAGCACGGTCCCTCCGCAGTATTTT. The variable domain in full, completed from reference TRBV7-9 and TRBJ2-3, reads DTGVSQNPRHKITKRGQNVTFRCDPISEHNRLYWYRQTLGQGPEFLTYFQNEAQLEKSRLLSDRFSAERPKGSFSTLEIQRTEQGDSAMYLCASSLDSTVPPQYFGPGTRLTVL.

There are a few counts of this clone. This sequence joins TRBV19 and TRBJ2-2; TRBD1 is a possible D gene (6 bases). Germline CDR1 reads LNHDA; CDR2 reads SQIVND (reference sequence). CDR3 length equals 15 residues. Trimming took 6 bases from V and 7 from J, leaving 18 bases between them. For the CDR3, the DNA is TGTGCCAGTAGCACCCGAAACAGGGAACGCGGGGAGCTGTTTTTT. Its translation: CASSTRNRERGELFF.

The chain joins TRBV2 to TRBJ1-3; 8 bases are a match to TRBD1. Trimming at V came to 10 bases and at J to 0 bases, leaving 5 bases not matched to a gene. This CDR3 is 14 amino acids long. Germline V gene data show CDR1 as SNHLY and CDR2 as FYNNEI. Written as DNA, the CDR3 is TGTGCCACCGGACAGGGCCTCTCTGGAAACACCATATATTTT. This encodes CATGQGLSGNTIYF.

V is TRBV6-6 and J is TRBJ1-1; 7 bases match TRBD1. This CDR3 has 13 amino acids. Trimming took 5 bases from V and 1 from J; bases not matched to a gene: 1. Germline V lookup: CDR1 MNHNY, CDR2 SVGAGI (reference sequence). The CDR3 reads CASSRDRNTEAFF. The CDR3 nucleotides read TGTGCCAGCAGTCGGGACAGGAACACTGAAGCTTTCTTT.

The rearrangement joins TRBV15 to TRBJ2-3; D might be TRBD2 (7 bases). Germline loops: CDR1 LNHNV, CDR2 YYDKDF (reference sequence). CDR3 size: 16 residues. Trimming took 3 bases from V and 2 from J, leaving 15 bases between them. CDR3: CATSRGEGGDTDTQYF. The CDR3 DNA follows: TGTGCCACCAGCAGGGGGGAAGGGGGGGACACAGATACGCAGTATTTT.

With respect to this clone: The sample has other DNA sequences that encode this CDR3 too. V is TRBV6-1 and J is TRBJ2-7; D may be TRBD1 (6 bases). Germline values: CDR1 MNHNS, CDR2 SASEGT. Trimming left V 1 base short and J 4 bases short, with 11 bases between. CDR3 length equals 14 residues. The CDR3 nucleotides are TGTGCCAGCAGTGAAGTAGACAGGTCTTACGAGCAGTACTTC. Translating gives CASSEVDRSYEQYF.

The rearrangement uses TRBV15 and TRBJ2-6, with no clear D. The CDR3 covers 13 residues. V shed 8 bases and J shed 0 bases, with 5 bases lying between them. The germline CDR1 and CDR2 sequences are LNHNV and YYDKDF (reference sequence). The CDR3 region has the DNA TGTGCCACCCGAGGCTCTGGGGCCAACGTCCTGACTTTC. It is translated as CATRGSGANVLTF.

With respect to this clone: The junction and the germline gene differ at one end; a read error may be behind it. The chain employs TRBV5-1 and TRBJ2-7, with D uncertain. The CDR3 spans 12 residues. From germline, CDR1 is SGHRS and CDR2 YFSETQ. CDR3 residues: CASSLQTYEQYF. CDR3 bases: TGTGCCAGCAGCCTCCAGACCTACGAGCAGTACTTC.

The J gene is TRBJ1-2, the V gene TRBV14; D possibly corresponds to TRBD1 (6 bases). The CDR3 has 14 residues. CDR1 is SGHDN, CDR2 FVKESK, per germline. The germline V and J ends were trimmed by 4 bases and 4 bases, with 13 bases remaining between them. CDR3 in amino acids: CASSLGQGTYGYTF. DNA of the CDR3: TGTGCCAGCAGCCTGGGCCAGGGGACCTATGGCTACACCTTC.

This clone was found once. The chain uses TRBV6-4 and TRBJ1-6; possible D gene TRBD1, 6 bases. In germline, CDR1 is MRHNA, CDR2 SNTAGT. The CDR3 sequence is 15 residues long. V was cut by 8 bases and J by 3 bases, with 14 bases left in between. The CDR3 here is CASRGEDSYNSPLHF. DNA of the CDR3: TGTGCCAGCCGTGGAGAGGACAGCTATAATTCACCCCTCCACTTT.

V and J are TRBV29-1 and TRBJ1-1; 7 positions agree with TRBD1. Germline V lookup: CDR1 SQVTM, CDR2 ANQGSEA. Trimming at V came to 7 bases and at J to 5 bases, leaving 10 bases not matched to a gene. The length of the CDR3 is 13 residues. CDR3 region: CSGQQGRLTEAFF. CDR3 nucleotide sequence: TGCAGCGGACAACAGGGGAGGTTAACTGAAGCTTTCTTT.

The chain carries TRBV27 and TRBJ1-6; 9 bases match TRBD1. Germline V CDR1 and CDR2: MNHEY, SMNVEV (reference sequence). This CDR3 spans 16 amino acids. V lost 5 bases to trimming and J lost 6 bases; unmatched junction nucleotides: 8. In DNA, the CDR3 is TGTGCCAGCAGTCGAGGACAGGGGATAAGTAATTCACCCCTCCACTTT. It is translated as CASSRGQGISNSPLHF.

This sequence joins TRBV27 and TRBJ1-1; tentatively, D is TRBD1 (5 bases). CDR1 MNHEY and CDR2 SMNVEV come from the germline V gene (reference sequence). The V and J ends lost 3 bases and 3 bases respectively, with 8 bases between them. The CDR3 contains 13 residues. The CDR3 DNA reads as TGTGCCAGCAGTTTTGCGGGGGACACTGAAGCTTTCTTT. This gives the protein CASSFAGDTEAFF.